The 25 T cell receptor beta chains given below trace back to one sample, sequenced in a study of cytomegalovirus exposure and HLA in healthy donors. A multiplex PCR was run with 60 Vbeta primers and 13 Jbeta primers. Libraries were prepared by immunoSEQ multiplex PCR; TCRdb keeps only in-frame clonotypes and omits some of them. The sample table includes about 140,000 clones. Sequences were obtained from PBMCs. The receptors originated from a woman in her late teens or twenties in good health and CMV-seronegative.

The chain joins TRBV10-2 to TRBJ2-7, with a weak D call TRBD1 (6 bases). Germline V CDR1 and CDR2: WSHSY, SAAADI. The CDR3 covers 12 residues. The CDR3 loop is CAVRGEYSEQYV. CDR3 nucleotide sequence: TGCGCGGTCAGGGGAGAGTATAGCGAGCAGTACGTC.

CDR3 nucleotide sequence: TGTGCAAGTCGCTTAGCTCGGACTAGCGCGACTCCAACCTACGAGCAGTACTTC. It specifies CASRLARTSATPTYEQYF. The chain couples TRBV12-2 to TRBJ2-7; the table's D call, TRBD2, has no DNA check behind it. TRBV12-2 is given as a pseudogene. The CDR3 is 18 residues long.

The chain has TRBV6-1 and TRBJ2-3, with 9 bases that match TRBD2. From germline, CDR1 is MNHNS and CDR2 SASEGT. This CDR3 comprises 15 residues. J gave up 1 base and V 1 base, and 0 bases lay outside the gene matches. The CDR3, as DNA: TGTGCCAGCAGTGAAGGGACTAGCGGCACAGATACGCAGTATTTT. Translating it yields CASSEGTSGTDTQYF.

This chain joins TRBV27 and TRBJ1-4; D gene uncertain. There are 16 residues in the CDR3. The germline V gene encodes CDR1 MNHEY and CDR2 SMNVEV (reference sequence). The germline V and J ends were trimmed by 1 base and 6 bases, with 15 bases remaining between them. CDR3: CASSLLGNVRDEKLFF. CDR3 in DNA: TGTGCCAGCAGTTTATTGGGAAACGTGAGGGATGAAAAACTGTTTTTT.

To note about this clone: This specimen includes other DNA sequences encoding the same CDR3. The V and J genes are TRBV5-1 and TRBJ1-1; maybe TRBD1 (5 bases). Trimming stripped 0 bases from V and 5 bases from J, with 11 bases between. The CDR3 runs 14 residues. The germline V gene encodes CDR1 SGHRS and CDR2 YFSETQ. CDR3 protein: CASSLVGGGTEAFF. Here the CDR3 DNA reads TGCGCCAGCAGCTTGGTGGGCGGGGGGACTGAAGCTTTCTTT.

In nucleotides, the CDR3 is TGCGCCAGCAGCCAAGATTTGGCTAGCGGGTGGTACGAGCAGTACGTC. The encoded protein is CASSQDLASGWYEQYV. This chain uses TRBV4-1 with TRBJ2-7, with 8 bases matching TRBD2. CDR1 and CDR2 from the germline V gene are MGHRA and YSYEKL. The CDR3 is 16 amino acids. Unmatched junction bases numbered 8, after V lost 0 bases and J lost 4 bases.

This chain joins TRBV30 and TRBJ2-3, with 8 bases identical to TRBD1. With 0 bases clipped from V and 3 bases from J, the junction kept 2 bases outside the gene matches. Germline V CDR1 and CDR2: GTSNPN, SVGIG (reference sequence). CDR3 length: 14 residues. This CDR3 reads CAWSVQGVTDTQYF. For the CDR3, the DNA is TGTGCCTGGAGTGTACAGGGGGTTACAGATACGCAGTATTTT.

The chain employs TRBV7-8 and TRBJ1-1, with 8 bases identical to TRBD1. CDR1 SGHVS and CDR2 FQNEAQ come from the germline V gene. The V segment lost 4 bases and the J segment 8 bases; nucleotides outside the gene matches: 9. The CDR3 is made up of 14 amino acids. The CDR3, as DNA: TGTGCCAGCAGCTCCAGTAGACAGGGGTGGGAAGCTTTCTTT. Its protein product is CASSSSRQGWEAFF. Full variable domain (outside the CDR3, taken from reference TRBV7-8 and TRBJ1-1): GAGVSQSPRYKVAKRGQDVALRCDPISGHVSLFWYQQALGQGPEFLTYFQNEAQLDKSGLPSDRFFAERPEGSVSTLKIQRTQQEDSAVYLCASSSSRQGWEAFFGQGTRLTVV.

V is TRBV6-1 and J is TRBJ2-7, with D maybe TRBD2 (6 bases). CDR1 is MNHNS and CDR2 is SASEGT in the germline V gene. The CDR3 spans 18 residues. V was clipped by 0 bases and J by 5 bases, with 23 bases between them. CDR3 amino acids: CASSEATYSGSRNHEQYF. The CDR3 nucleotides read TGTGCCAGCAGTGAAGCTACCTATAGCGGATCTAGGAACCACGAGCAGTACTTC.

The CDR3 coding sequence is TGTGCCAGCAGCTTGGATACAAGCTCCTACAATGAGCAGTTCTTC. It codes for CASSLDTSSYNEQFF. This rearrangement joins TRBV5-6 to TRBJ2-1; D is unresolved. The CDR3 length is 15 residues. V dropped 0 bases and J dropped 0 bases, with 7 bases sitting between them. CDR1 is SGHDT, CDR2 YYEEEE, per germline.

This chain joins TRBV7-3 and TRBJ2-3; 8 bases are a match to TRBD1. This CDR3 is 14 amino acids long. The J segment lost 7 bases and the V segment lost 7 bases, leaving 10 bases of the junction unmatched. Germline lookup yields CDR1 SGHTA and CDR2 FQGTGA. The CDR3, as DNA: TGTGCCAGCACCAGGGGGCCTAGCGATCATACGCAGTATTTT. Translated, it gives CASTRGPSDHTQYF.

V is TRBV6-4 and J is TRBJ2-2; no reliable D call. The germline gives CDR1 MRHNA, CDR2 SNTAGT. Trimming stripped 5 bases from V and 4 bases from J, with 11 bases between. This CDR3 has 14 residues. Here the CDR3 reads CASSSGVGTGELFF. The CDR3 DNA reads TGTGCCAGCAGTTCCGGAGTCGGCACCGGGGAGCTGTTTTTT.

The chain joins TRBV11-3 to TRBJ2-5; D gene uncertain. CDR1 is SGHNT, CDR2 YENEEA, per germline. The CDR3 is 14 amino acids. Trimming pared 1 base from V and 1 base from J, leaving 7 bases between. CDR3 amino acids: CASSLGGSQETQYF. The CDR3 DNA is TGTGCCAGCAGCTTAGGTGGCAGCCAAGAGACCCAGTACTTC.

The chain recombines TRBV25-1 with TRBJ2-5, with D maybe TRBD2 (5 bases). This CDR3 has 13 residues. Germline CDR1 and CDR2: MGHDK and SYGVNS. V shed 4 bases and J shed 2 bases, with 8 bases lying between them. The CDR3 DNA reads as TGTGCCAGCAGTGGGCCGGGGCAAGAGACCCAGTACTTC. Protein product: CASSGPGQETQYF.

The CDR3 DNA follows: TGTGCCAGCAGCTTAGCAAGCTCATGGAACACTGAAGCTTTCTTT. Residues: CASSLASSWNTEAFF. The chain couples TRBV11-2 to TRBJ1-1; D ambiguous. The CDR3 consists of 15 residues. V gave up 1 base and J gave up 1 base, with 10 bases separating them. Germline CDR1 SGHAT, CDR2 FQNNGV.

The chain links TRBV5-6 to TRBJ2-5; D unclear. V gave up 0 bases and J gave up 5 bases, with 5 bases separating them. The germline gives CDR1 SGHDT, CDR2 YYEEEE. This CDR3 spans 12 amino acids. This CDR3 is CASSLAGETQYF. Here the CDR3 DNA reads TGTGCCAGCAGCTTGGCCGGGGAGACCCAGTACTTC.

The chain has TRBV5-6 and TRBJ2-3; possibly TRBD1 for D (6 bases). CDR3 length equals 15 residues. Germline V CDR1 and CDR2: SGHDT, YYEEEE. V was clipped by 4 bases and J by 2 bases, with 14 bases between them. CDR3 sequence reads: CASSPGTSLTDTQYF. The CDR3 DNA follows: TGTGCCAGCAGCCCCGGGACAAGCCTCACAGATACGCAGTATTTT.

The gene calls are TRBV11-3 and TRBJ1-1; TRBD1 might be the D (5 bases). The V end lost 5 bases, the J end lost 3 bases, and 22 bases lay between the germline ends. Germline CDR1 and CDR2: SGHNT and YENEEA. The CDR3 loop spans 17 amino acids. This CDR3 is CASSPREHSPYHTEAFF. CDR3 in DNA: TGTGCCAGCAGCCCCAGGGAACACAGCCCCTATCACACTGAAGCTTTCTTT.

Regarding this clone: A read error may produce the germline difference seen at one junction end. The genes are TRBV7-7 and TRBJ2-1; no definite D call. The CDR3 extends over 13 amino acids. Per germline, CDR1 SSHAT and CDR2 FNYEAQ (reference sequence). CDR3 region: CASSLSVAGEQFF. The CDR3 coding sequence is TGTGCTAGCAGCTTATCCGTAGCTGGCGAGCAGTTCTTC. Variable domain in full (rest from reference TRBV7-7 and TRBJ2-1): GAGVSQSPRYKVTKRGQDVTLRCDPISSHATLYWYQQALGQGPEFLTYFNYEAQPDKSGLPSDRFSAERPEGSISTLTIQRTEQRDSAMYRCASSLSVAGEQFFGPGTRLTVL.

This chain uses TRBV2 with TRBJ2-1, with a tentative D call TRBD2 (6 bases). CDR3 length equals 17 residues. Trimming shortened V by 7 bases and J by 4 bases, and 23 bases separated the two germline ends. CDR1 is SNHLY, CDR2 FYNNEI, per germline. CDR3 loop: CASNRPGGSSLYNEQFF. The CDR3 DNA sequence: TGTGCCAGCAATCGACCCGGAGGGAGTTCTTTATACAATGAGCAGTTCTTC.

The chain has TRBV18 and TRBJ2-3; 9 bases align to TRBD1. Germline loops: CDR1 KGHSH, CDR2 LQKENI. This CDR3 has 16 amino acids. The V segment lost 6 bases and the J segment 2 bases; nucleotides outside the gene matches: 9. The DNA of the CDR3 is TGTGCCAGCTCGCTATCGACAGGGGGAACCACAGATACGCAGTATTTT. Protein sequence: CASSLSTGGTTDTQYF.

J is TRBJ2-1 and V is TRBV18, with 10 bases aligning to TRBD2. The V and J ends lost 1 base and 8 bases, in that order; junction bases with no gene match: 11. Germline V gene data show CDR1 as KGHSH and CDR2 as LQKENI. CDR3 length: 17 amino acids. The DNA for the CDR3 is TGTGCCAGCTCACCACTCATAGCGGGAGGACCTTTTGATGAGCAGTTCTTC. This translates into CASSPLIAGGPFDEQFF.

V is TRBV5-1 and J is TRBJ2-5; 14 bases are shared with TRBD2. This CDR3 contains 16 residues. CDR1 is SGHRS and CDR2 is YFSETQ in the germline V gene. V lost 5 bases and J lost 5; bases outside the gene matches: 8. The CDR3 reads CASSPGTSGGVETQYF. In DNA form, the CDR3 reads TGCGCCAGCAGTCCCGGGACTAGCGGGGGCGTGGAGACCCAGTACTTC.

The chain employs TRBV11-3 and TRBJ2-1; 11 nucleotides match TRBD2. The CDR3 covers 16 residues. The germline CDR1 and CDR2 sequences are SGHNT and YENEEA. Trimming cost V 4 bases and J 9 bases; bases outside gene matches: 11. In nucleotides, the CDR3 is TGTGCCAGCAGCTCCCGGGGACTAGCGGAGGGGGGTGAGCAGTTCTTC. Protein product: CASSSRGLAEGGEQFF.

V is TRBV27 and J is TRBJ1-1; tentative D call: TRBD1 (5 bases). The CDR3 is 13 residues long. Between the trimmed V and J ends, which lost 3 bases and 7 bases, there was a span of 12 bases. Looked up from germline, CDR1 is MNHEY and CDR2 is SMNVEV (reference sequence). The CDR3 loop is CASSLGPGLEAFF. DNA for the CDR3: TGTGCCAGCAGTTTGGGACCGGGACTTGAAGCTTTCTTT.